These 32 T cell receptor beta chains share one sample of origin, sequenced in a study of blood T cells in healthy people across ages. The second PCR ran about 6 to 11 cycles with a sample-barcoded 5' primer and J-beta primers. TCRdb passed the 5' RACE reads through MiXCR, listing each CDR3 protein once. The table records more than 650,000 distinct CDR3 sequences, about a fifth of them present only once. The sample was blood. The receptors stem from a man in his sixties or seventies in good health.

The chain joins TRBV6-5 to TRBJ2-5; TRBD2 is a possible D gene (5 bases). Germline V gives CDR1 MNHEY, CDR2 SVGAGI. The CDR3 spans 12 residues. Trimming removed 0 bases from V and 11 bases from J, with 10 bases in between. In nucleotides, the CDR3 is TGTGCCAGCAGTTACTCTTGGGGAGAGCAGTACTTC. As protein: CASSYSWGEQYF.

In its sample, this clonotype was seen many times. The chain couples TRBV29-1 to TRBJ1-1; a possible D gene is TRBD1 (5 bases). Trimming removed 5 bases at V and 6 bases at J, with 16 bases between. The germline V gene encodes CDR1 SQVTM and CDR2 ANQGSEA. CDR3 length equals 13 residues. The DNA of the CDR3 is TGCAGCGTTAGACGGCAGGGATTCCCTGAAGCTTTCTTT. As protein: CSVRRQGFPEAFF.

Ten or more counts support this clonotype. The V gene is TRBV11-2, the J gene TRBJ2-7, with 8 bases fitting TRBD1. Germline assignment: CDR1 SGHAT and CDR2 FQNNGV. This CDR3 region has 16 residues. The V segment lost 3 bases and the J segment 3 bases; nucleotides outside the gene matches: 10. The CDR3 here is CASSLAPGQASYEQYF. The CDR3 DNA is TGTGCCAGCAGCTTGGCCCCGGGACAGGCCAGCTACGAGCAGTACTTC.

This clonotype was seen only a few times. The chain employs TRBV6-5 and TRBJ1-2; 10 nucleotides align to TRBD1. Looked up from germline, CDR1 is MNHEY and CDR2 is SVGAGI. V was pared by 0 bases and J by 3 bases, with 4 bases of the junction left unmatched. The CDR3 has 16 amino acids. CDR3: CASSYSSGTGDYGYTF. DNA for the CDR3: TGTGCCAGCAGTTACTCATCCGGGACAGGGGACTATGGCTACACCTTC.

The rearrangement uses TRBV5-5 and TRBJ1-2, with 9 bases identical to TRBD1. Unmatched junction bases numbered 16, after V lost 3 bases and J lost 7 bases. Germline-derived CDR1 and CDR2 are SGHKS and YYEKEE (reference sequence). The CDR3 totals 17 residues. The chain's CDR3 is CASSSSPHTGTGFGYTF. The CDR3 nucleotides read TGTGCCAGCAGCTCTTCACCGCATACCGGGACAGGGTTTGGCTACACCTTC.

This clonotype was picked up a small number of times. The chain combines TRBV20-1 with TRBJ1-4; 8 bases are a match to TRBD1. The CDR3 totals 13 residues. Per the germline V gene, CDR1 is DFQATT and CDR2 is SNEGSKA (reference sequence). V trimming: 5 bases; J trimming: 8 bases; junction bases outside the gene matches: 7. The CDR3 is CSAQTGEGEKLFF. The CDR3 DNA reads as TGCAGTGCTCAGACAGGGGAAGGCGAAAAACTGTTTTTT.

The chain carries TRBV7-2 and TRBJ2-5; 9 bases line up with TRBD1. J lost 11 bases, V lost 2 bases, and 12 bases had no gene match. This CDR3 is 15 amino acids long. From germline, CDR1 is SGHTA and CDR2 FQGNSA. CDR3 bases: TGTGCCAGCAGCTTAAGAGACAGGGGGAAGAGGGAGCAGTACTTC. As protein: CASSLRDRGKREQYF.

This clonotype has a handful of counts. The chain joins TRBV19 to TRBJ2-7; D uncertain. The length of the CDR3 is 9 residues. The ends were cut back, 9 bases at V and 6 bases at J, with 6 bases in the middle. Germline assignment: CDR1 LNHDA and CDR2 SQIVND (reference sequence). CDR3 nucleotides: TGTGCCAGGGTGAGCGAGCAGTACGTC. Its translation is CARVSEQYV.

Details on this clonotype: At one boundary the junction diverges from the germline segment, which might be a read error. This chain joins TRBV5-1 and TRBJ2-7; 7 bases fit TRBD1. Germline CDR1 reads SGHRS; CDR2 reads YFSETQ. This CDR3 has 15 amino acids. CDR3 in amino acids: CANSLGTAGSYEQYF. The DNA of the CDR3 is TGCGCCAACAGCTTGGGGACAGCCGGCTCCTACGAGCAGTACTTC.

The CDR3 spells CASSLQGGVADTQYF. CDR3 nucleotides: TGTGCCAGCAGTTTACAGGGGGGGGTAGCAGATACGCAGTATTTT. This chain links TRBV6-5 with TRBJ2-3, with a weak D call TRBD1 (8 bases). Looked up from germline, CDR1 is MNHEY and CDR2 is SVGAGI. The CDR3 spans 15 residues. V was clipped by 4 bases and J by 4 bases, with 15 bases between them.

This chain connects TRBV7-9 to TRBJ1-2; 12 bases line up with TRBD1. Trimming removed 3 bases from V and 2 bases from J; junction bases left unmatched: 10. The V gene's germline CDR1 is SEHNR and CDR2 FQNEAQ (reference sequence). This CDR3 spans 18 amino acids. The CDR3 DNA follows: TGTGCCAGCAGCTTTTCGACGGGGGGACAGGGGGCAAACTATGGCTACACCTTC. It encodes CASSFSTGGQGANYGYTF.

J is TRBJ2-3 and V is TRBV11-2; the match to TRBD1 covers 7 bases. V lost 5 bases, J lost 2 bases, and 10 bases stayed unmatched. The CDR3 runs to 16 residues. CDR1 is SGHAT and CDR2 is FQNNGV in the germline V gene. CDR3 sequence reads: CASSRRDRRVTDTQYF. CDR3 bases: TGTGCCAGCAGCCGCCGGGACAGAAGGGTCACAGATACGCAGTATTTT.

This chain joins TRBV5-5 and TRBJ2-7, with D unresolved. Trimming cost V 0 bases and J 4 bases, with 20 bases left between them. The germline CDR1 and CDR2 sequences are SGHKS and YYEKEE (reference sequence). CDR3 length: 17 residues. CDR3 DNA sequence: TGTGCCAGCAGCTTGGGGGCCAGCTCGGCCGGCAGGTACGAGCAGTACTTC. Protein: CASSLGASSAGRYEQYF. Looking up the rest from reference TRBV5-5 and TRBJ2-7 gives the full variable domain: DAGVTQSPTHLIKTRGQQVTLRCSPISGHKSVSWYQQVLGQGPQFIFQYYEKEERGRGNFPDRFSARQFPNYSSELNVNALLLGDSALYLCASSLGASSAGRYEQYFGPGTRLTVT.

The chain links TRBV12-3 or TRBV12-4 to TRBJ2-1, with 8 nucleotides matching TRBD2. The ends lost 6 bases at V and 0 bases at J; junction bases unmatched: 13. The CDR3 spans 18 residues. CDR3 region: CASRPGTRAILSYNEQFF. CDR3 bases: TGTGCCAGCAGACCCGGGACTAGGGCAATCCTCTCCTACAATGAGCAGTTCTTC.

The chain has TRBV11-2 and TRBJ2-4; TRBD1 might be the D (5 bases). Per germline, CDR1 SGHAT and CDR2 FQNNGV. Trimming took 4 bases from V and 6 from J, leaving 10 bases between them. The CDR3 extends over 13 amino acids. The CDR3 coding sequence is TGTGCCAGCAGCTCAGGGCGCTCAAACATTCAGTACTTC. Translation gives CASSSGRSNIQYF.

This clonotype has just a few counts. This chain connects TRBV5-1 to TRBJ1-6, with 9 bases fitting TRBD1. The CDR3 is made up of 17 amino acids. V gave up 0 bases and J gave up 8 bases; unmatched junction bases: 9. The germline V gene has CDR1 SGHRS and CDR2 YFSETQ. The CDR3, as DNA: TGCGCCAGCAGCTTGGCTCTTTCGGGACAGGGCGATTCACCCCTCCACTTT. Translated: CASSLALSGQGDSPLHF.

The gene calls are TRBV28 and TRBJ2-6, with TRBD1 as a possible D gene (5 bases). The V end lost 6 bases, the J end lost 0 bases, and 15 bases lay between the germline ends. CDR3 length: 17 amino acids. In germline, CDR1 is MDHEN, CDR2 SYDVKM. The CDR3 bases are TGTGCCAGCAGGGGTGGACATACGATCTCTGGGGCCAACGTCCTGACTTTC. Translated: CASRGGHTISGANVLTF.

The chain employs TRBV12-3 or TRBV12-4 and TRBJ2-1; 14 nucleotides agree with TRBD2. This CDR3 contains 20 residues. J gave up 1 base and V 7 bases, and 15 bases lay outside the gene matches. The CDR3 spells CASTGTPGLAGAPSYNEQFF. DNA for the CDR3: TGTGCCAGCACCGGGACACCGGGACTAGCGGGGGCTCCTTCCTACAATGAGCAGTTCTTC.

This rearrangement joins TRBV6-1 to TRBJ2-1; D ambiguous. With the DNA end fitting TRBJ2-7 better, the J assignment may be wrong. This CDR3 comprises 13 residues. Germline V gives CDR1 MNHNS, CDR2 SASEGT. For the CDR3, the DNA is TGTGCCAGCAGTGAAATGGCCGTCTACGAGCAGTACTTC. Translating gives CASSEMAVYEQYF.

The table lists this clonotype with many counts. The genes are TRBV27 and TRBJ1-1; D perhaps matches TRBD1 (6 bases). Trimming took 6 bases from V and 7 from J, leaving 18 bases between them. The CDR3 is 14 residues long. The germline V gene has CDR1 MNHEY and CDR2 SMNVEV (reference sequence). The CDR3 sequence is CASSHGGPGGEAFF. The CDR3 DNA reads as TGTGCCAGCAGCCACGGGGGCCCCGGGGGTGAAGCTTTCTTT.

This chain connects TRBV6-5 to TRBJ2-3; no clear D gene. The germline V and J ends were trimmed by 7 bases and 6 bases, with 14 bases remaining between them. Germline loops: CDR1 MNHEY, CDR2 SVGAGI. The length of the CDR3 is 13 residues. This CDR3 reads CASTARVSDTQYF. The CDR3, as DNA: TGTGCCAGCACCGCTCGGGTCTCCGATACGCAGTATTTT.

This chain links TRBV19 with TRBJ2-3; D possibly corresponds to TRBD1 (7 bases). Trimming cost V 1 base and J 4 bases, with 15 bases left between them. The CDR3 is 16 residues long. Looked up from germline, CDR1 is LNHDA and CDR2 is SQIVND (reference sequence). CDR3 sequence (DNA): TGTGCCAGTAGTATAGCCGACAGGGAGGTCCCAGATACGCAGTATTTT. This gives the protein CASSIADREVPDTQYF.

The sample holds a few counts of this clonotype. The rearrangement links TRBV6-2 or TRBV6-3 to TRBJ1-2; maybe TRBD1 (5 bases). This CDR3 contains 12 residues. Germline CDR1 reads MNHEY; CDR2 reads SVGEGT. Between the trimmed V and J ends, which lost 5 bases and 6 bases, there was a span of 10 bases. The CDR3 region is CASSTGYDGYTF. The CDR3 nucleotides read TGTGCCAGCAGTACAGGCTACGATGGCTACACCTTC.

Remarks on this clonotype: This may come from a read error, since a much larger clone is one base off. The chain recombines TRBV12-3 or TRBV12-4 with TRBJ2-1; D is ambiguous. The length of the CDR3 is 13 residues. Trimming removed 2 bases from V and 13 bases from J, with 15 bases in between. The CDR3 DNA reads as TGTGCCAGCAGTTTAATGGCGGTGACTCAACAGTTCTTC. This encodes CASSLMAVTQQFF.

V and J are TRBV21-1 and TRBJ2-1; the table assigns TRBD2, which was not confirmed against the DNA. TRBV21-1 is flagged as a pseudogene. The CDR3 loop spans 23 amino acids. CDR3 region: CASSKARKSPSGLASIVWNEQFF. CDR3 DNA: TGTGCCAGCAGCAAAGCTAGAAAGTCGCCATCTGGACTAGCGTCGATTGTGTGGAATGAGCAGTTCTTC.

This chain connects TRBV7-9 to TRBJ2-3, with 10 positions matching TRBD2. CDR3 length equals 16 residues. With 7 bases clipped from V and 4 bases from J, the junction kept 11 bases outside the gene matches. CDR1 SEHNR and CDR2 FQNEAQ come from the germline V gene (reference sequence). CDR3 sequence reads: CASNDRSGRIPDTQYF. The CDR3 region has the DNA TGTGCCAGCAACGACCGTAGCGGGAGGATCCCAGATACGCAGTATTTT.

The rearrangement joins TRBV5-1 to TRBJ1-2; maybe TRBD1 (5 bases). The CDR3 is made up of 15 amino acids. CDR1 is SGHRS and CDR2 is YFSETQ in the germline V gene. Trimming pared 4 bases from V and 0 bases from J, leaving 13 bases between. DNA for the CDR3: TGCGCCAGCAGCCGGGCCCAGGGTACTAACTATGGCTACACCTTC. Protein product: CASSRAQGTNYGYTF.

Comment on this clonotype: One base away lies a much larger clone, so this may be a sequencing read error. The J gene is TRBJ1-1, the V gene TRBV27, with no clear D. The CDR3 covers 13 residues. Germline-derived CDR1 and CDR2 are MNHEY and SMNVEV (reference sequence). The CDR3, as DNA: TGTGCCAGCAGTTTAGCAAGTTCCACTGAAGCTCTCTTT. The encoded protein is CASSLASSTEALF.

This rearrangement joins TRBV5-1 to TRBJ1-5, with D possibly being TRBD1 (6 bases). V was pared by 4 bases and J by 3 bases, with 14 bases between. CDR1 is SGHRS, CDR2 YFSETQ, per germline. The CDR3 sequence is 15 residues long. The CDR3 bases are TGCGCCAGCAGCATGACAATGGGGGCCAATCAGCCCCAGCATTTT. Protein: CASSMTMGANQPQHF.

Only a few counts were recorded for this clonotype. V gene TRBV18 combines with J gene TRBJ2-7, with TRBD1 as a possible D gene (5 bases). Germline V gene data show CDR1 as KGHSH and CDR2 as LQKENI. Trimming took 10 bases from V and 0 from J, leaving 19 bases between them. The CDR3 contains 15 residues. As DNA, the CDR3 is TGTGCCACCCAGGGCGTGGGGTCCATCTCCTACGAGCAGTACGTC. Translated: CATQGVGSISYEQYV.

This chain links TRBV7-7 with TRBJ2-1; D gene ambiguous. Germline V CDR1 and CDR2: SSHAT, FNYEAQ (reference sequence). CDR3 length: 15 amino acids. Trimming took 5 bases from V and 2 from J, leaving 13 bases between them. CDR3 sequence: CASSHGRPTYNEQFF. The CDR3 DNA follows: TGTGCCAGCAGCCATGGCCGGCCTACCTACAATGAGCAGTTCTTC.

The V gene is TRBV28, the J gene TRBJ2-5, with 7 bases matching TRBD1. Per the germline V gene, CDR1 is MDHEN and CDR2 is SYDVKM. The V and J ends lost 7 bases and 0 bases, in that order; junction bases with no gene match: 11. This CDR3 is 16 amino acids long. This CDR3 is CASILRGTVHQETQYF. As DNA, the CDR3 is TGTGCCAGCATACTACGTGGGACAGTACACCAAGAGACCCAGTACTTC.